These 29 T cell receptor beta chains originate from one sample sequenced in a study of monozygotic twins with inflammatory bowel disease. After re-calling the 5' RACE reads, TCRdb lists one entry per CDR3 protein, DNA absent. The data include approximately 150,000 distinct CDR3 sequences; the top ten clones carry roughly 2.3%. The sample consisted of blood. These receptors originate from a human donor with ulcerative colitis or Crohn's disease, or a healthy co-twin of an affected twin (not recorded which).

This rearrangement joins TRBV3-1 to TRBJ1-3. CDR3 length equals 14 residues. Germline values: CDR1 LGHDT, CDR2 YNNKEL (reference sequence). CDR3 protein: CASRPTSSGNTIYF.

The chain joins TRBV12-3 or TRBV12-4 to TRBJ1-2. The CDR3 runs to 18 residues. The CDR3 is CASSLGGGPPRPNYGYTF.

This chain links TRBV6-1 with TRBJ1-1; the D gene TCRdb calls, TRBD1, cannot be checked with no DNA. The CDR3 covers 17 residues. In germline, CDR1 is MNHNS, CDR2 SASEGT. CDR3 protein: CASSGPGQPDGRTEAFF.

The CDR3 region is CAVPEVSGYTF. V gene TRBV5-4 combines with J gene TRBJ1-2; TCRdb's D call, TRBD1, is unchecked because there is no DNA. The CDR3 covers 11 residues. Germline lookup yields CDR1 SGHNT and CDR2 YYREEE (reference sequence).

The CDR3 loop reads CVSSLMRDGSYEQYF. The chain carries TRBV5-1 and TRBJ2-7; TCRdb proposes TRBD1, but this gene call is untestable without DNA. The CDR3 is made up of 15 amino acids. Per the germline V gene, CDR1 is SGHRS and CDR2 is YFSETQ.

This chain joins TRBV4-2 and TRBJ1-4; TCRdb's D call, TRBD1, is unchecked because there is no DNA. Germline V gene data show CDR1 as LGHNA and CDR2 as YNFKEQ. The CDR3 has 15 amino acids. The CDR3 loop reads CASSRGTGENEKLFF.

The rearrangement links TRBV9 to TRBJ2-6. The CDR3 runs to 13 residues. Per germline, CDR1 SGDLS and CDR2 YYNGEE. The CDR3 sequence is CASSISGANVLTF. The variable domain in full, completed from reference TRBV9 and TRBJ2-6, reads DSGVTQTPKHLITATGQRVTLRCSPRSGDLSVYWYQQSLDQGLQFLIQYYNGEERAKGNILERFSAQQFPDLHSELNLSSLELGDSALYFCASSISGANVLTFGAGSRLTVL.

The chain carries TRBV30 and TRBJ1-6; no DNA is available, so the TRBD1 call from TCRdb remains unchecked. Germline CDR1 is GTSNPN and CDR2 is SVGIG (reference sequence). CDR3 length: 15 residues. CDR3 protein: CAWRKQGAWNSPLHF.

The chain is built from TRBV6-6 and TRBJ2-3. Germline V gives CDR1 MNHNY, CDR2 SVGAGI (reference sequence). The CDR3 is 14 residues long. This CDR3 is CASKDAQSTDTQYF.

The chain joins TRBV20-1 to TRBJ2-7; TCRdb calls TRBD2, which cannot be checked without DNA. CDR3 size: 16 residues. Germline CDR1 is DFQATT and CDR2 is SNEGSKA (reference sequence). The CDR3 is CSARALAERSAYEQYF.

The chain couples TRBV27 to TRBJ1-6. This CDR3 comprises 16 residues. Germline V lookup: CDR1 MNHEY, CDR2 SMNVEV (reference sequence). The CDR3 spells CASSSLFGRQNSPLHF.

The CDR3 spells CASSKTGGELEAFF. This rearrangement joins TRBV2 to TRBJ1-1; TCRdb's assignment of TRBD1 cannot be checked, as there is no DNA. Germline CDR1 SNHLY, CDR2 FYNNEI. The CDR3 is made up of 14 amino acids.

The V gene is TRBV7-6, the J gene TRBJ2-5. The CDR3 spans 13 residues. Germline lookup yields CDR1 SGHVS and CDR2 FNYEAQ. CDR3: CASSLDRLETQYF. The full variable domain, its missing parts supplied by reference TRBV7-6 and TRBJ2-5, is GAGVSQSPRYKVTKRGQDVALRCDPISGHVSLYWYRQALGQGPEFLTYFNYEAQQDKSGLPNDRFSAERPEGSISTLTIQRTEQRDSAMYRCASSLDRLETQYFGPGTRLLVL.

The V call is TRBV7-2, the J call TRBJ2-3; lacking DNA, the TRBD1 call made by TCRdb goes unchecked. The CDR3 is 13 amino acids. In germline, CDR1 is SGHTA, CDR2 FQGNSA. CDR3 protein: CASSFRPGDTQYF.

V and J are TRBV5-1 and TRBJ1-1; the D call from TCRdb, TRBD1, cannot be confirmed without DNA. This CDR3 comprises 14 residues. The germline V gene encodes CDR1 SGHRS and CDR2 YFSETQ. CDR3 in amino acids: CASSPDRRGTEAFF.

The chain recombines TRBV12-3 or TRBV12-4 with TRBJ2-7. This CDR3 has 13 amino acids. The CDR3 is CASSLTPSYEQYF.

The rearrangement links TRBV2 to TRBJ2-3; the TCRdb D gene call, TRBD1, has no DNA to confirm it. The CDR3 contains 15 residues. Per germline, CDR1 SNHLY and CDR2 FYNNEI. CDR3 in amino acids: CASSAPRDPTDTQYF. Variable domain in full (rest from reference TRBV2 and TRBJ2-3): EPEVTQTPSHQVTQMGQEVILRCVPISNHLYFYWYRQILGQKVEFLVSFYNNEISEKSEIFDDQFSVERPDGSNFTLKIRSTKLEDSAMYFCASSAPRDPTDTQYFGPGTRLTVL.

The genes are TRBV11-2 and TRBJ1-4. Germline V gene lookup returns CDR1 SGHAT and CDR2 FQNNGV. The CDR3 length is 14 residues. This CDR3 reads CASSFGQFNEKLFF.

CDR3 sequence reads: CATPPDRFASYNEQFF. The chain is built from TRBV24-1 and TRBJ2-1; there is no DNA to check the TCRdb D call of TRBD1. In germline, CDR1 is KGHDR, CDR2 SFDVKD. The CDR3 has 16 residues.

This chain links TRBV20-1 with TRBJ2-7; TCRdb returns TRBD1, unconfirmable since there is no DNA. Germline V lookup: CDR1 DFQATT, CDR2 SNEGSKA (reference sequence). There are 14 residues in the CDR3. The CDR3 protein is CSALRGAPVYEQYF.

The genes are TRBV5-5 and TRBJ2-5. This CDR3 region has 12 residues. Germline assignment: CDR1 SGHKS and CDR2 YYEKEE (reference sequence). CDR3: CASSQPRETQYF.

CDR3 amino acids: CASSYLAGGSTGELFF. V gene TRBV6-2 or TRBV6-3 combines with J gene TRBJ2-2; the TRBD2 assignment by TCRdb is unverifiable without DNA. CDR1 and CDR2 from the germline V gene are MNHEY and SVGEGT. The CDR3 has 16 amino acids.

The chain employs TRBV11-3 and TRBJ1-5. The CDR3 loop spans 15 amino acids. In germline, CDR1 is SGHNT, CDR2 YENEEA. CDR3 region: CASSLVSGEGQPQHF.

The CDR3: CARSSGGNTGELFF. The chain joins TRBV12-3 or TRBV12-4 to TRBJ2-2; as DNA is missing, the TRBD2 call by TCRdb cannot be tested. CDR3 length: 14 residues.

This chain links TRBV7-8 with TRBJ2-7; the D call of TRBD2 rests on TCRdb alone, since no DNA is present to check it. Germline loops: CDR1 SGHVS, CDR2 FQNEAQ. This CDR3 is built from 15 residues. CDR3 amino acids: CASSLEASGGYEQYF.

The CDR3 region is CASSQDLAGSGGYTF. The chain employs TRBV4-3 and TRBJ1-2. Germline-derived CDR1 and CDR2 are LGHNA and YSLEER. This CDR3 region has 15 residues.

This chain links TRBV20-1 with TRBJ1-1. This CDR3 is 13 amino acids long. CDR1 and CDR2 from the germline V gene are DFQATT and SNEGSKA (reference sequence). The CDR3 loop reads CSAREGGRTEAFF.

This sequence joins TRBV9 and TRBJ1-1; the D gene TCRdb calls, TRBD1, cannot be checked with no DNA. This CDR3 is 14 amino acids long. Per germline, CDR1 SGDLS and CDR2 YYNGEE. The CDR3 region is CASSVVGVGTEAFF.

The V call is TRBV5-5, the J call TRBJ2-1. CDR1 is SGHKS and CDR2 is YYEKEE in the germline V gene (reference sequence). CDR3 length: 13 residues. CDR3 loop: CASSLALVTEQFF.